These T cell receptor beta chains were read from a single sample in a study of control samples from healthy donors and cancer patients. Profiled with immunoSEQ multiplex PCR; TCRdb holds only in-frame clones, not every one. The data contain about 99,000 clones, about 89% of them singletons. Specimen: PBMCs. The receptors shown here come from a man between 60 and 75 years old with lung cancer. The CDR3 runs from the conserved cysteine through the conserved F or W. D genes are given only for firm matches. The size of a clone is reported for some rows only, either as once, few or many, or as a class for expanded clones.

d_call: TRBD2
clone_size: .
v_call: TRBV4-1
cdr3_aa: CASSQGSGGYEQFF

d_call: .
clone_size: .
v_call: TRBV6-5
cdr3_aa: CASSYRGGRPQHF

d_call: TRBD1
clone_size: .
v_call: TRBV5-1
cdr3_aa: CASSADRGGGETQYF

d_call: TRBD2
clone_size: .
v_call: TRBV11-2
cdr3_aa: CASSPMGGGENTGELFF

d_call: TRBD1
clone_size: .
v_call: TRBV7-2
cdr3_aa: CASSPDRESSTDTQYF

d_call: .
clone_size: .
v_call: TRBV5-5
cdr3_aa: CASSPAPFQETQYF

d_call: TRBD2
clone_size: .
v_call: TRBV7-3
cdr3_aa: CASSRLAGYNEQFF

d_call: .
clone_size: .
v_call: TRBV18
cdr3_aa: CASSDAGNGYTF

d_call: .
clone_size: .
v_call: TRBV14
cdr3_aa: CASSQDFNFGYTF

d_call: .
clone_size: .
v_call: TRBV11-2
cdr3_aa: CASSLGGSSGNTIYF

d_call: TRBD1
clone_size: .
v_call: TRBV6-5
cdr3_aa: CASSYQTGVDYGYTF

d_call: TRBD1
clone_size: .
v_call: TRBV5-1
cdr3_aa: CASSAQTGVEAFF

d_call: .
clone_size: .
v_call: TRBV3-1/TRBV3-2
cdr3_aa: CASSRTGTYEQYF

d_call: .
clone_size: .
v_call: TRBV11-3
cdr3_aa: CASRAGAVETQYF

d_call: TRBD2
clone_size: once
v_call: TRBV4-1
cdr3_aa: CASSHLAGGQDTQYF

d_call: TRBD1
clone_size: .
v_call: TRBV7-7
cdr3_aa: CASSLGGQGQETQYF

d_call: TRBD1
clone_size: .
v_call: TRBV5-4
cdr3_aa: CASSLQGVNNEQFF

d_call: .
clone_size: .
v_call: TRBV12-3/TRBV12-4
cdr3_aa: CASTELNYGYTF

d_call: .
clone_size: .
v_call: TRBV5-6
cdr3_aa: CASSLGGTNNSPLHF

d_call: .
clone_size: .
v_call: TRBV5-4
cdr3_aa: CASSEGRQWTYEQYF

d_call: .
clone_size: .
v_call: TRBV6-5
cdr3_aa: CASSYSVFQQYF

d_call: TRBD1
clone_size: .
v_call: TRBV3-1/TRBV3-2
cdr3_aa: CASSQGDRRGNTIYF

d_call: TRBD2
clone_size: .
v_call: TRBV29-1
cdr3_aa: CSDLGLPNSYEQYF

d_call: .
clone_size: .
v_call: TRBV11-3
cdr3_aa: CASTRSDTQYF

d_call: TRBD1
clone_size: once
v_call: TRBV6-5
cdr3_aa: CASSIHRGDTQYF

d_call: .
clone_size: .
v_call: TRBV5-6
cdr3_aa: CASSTYLEAFF

d_call: TRBD1
clone_size: .
v_call: TRBV19
cdr3_aa: CASSIDGTPGQAQYF

d_call: .
clone_size: .
v_call: TRBV7-3
cdr3_aa: CASSFERNQPQHF

d_call: TRBD1
clone_size: once
v_call: TRBV27
cdr3_aa: CASSPRQGSIYGYTF

d_call: .
clone_size: .
v_call: TRBV3-1/TRBV3-2
cdr3_aa: CASSNGHLNTIYF

d_call: TRBD2
clone_size: .
v_call: TRBV7-3
cdr3_aa: CASSPGASGNTDTQYF

d_call: .
clone_size: .
v_call: TRBV25-1
cdr3_aa: CASTQNEKLFF

d_call: .
clone_size: .
v_call: TRBV29-1
cdr3_aa: CSVRWRPGQRNTEAFF

d_call: .
clone_size: .
v_call: TRBV19
cdr3_aa: CASSFRQDYTEAFF

d_call: .
clone_size: .
v_call: TRBV7-2
cdr3_aa: CASGLRGNQPQHF

d_call: TRBD2
clone_size: once
v_call: TRBV5-1
cdr3_aa: CASSLVAGGTNEQYF

d_call: TRBD1
clone_size: .
v_call: TRBV11-3
cdr3_aa: CASSKDRVYGYTF

d_call: .
clone_size: .
v_call: TRBV7-9
cdr3_aa: CASSHLGRGRVGELFF

d_call: TRBD1
clone_size: .
v_call: TRBV25-1
cdr3_aa: CASSRPRQGITDTQYF

d_call: TRBD1
clone_size: .
v_call: TRBV7-9
cdr3_aa: CASSIGTGGSETQYF

d_call: .
clone_size: .
v_call: TRBV29-1
cdr3_aa: CSVLQGNYGYTF

d_call: .
clone_size: .
v_call: TRBV2
cdr3_aa: CASLPSGGRFNYGYTF

d_call: .
clone_size: .
v_call: TRBV5-1
cdr3_aa: CASGSPGRENTEAFF

d_call: .
clone_size: .
v_call: TRBV7-3
cdr3_aa: CASSSDKGSPGTQYF

d_call: TRBD1
clone_size: .
v_call: TRBV6-4
cdr3_aa: CASSRQGKDEQFF

d_call: TRBD1
clone_size: .
v_call: TRBV7-9
cdr3_aa: CASSPWTGTGNTIYF